This entry features one T cell receptor (beta chain) sequence. This clone's antigen is unknown. The input lacks base qualities; no much larger clone sits a single base away. TCRbeta CDR3 regions were amplified from genomic DNA using the immunoSEQ Assay, a bias-controlled multiplex PCR. For the original study's pipeline: Within the assay, amplification of reference gene primers was used to estimate how many nucleated cells each sample contained. To quantify the absolute abundance of each unique TCRbeta CDR3 rearrangement, sequence reads were collapsed and filtered. Productive Simpson clonality was computed per sample as the square root of Simpson's diversity index over productive rearrangements. Entries here come from immuneACCESS through TCRdb and include only in-frame sequences with V and J called. Some clones fail to appear in such tables; in the studies checked, an unresolved V gene covers under half of the shortfall, and the cause of the remainder is unknown. From that table come the V and J calls and clone size; the DNA was used to work out D and trimming. For this sample there are about 310,000 clones; around 90% appear just once. Around 4.8% of the sample is held by the ten biggest clonotypes.

This sample is drawn from a study of blood T cell repertoires in COVID-19 (dated by TCRdb to 2020 to 2021). Background on the whole study: Collaborator samples came from the United States, Italy and Spain and covered acute and convalescent phases of COVID-19. The prospective study material was composed of cDNA or gDNA derived from T cells, B-cell-depleted T cells, or PBMCs. Subjects who had been exposed to COVID-19, were actively infected with it, or had recovered from it provided the deeply sampled blood TCRbeta repertoires that made up the dataset. The repertoires were made available in a free public database intended to serve as a resource for research on the immune response to SARS-CoV-2. Samples came from the ongoing ImmuneRACE study (first 160 participants) plus 1,254 subjects from 6 global collaborators. Sample metadata almost always included a de-identified subject ID, COVID-19 status, age in years and sex. Where HLA class I and class II types were available, the types were taken from metadata supplied by the sample provider, not from assay-based typing. The research as a whole found: Clinical and demographic metadata were provided uncurated, with the amount varying by source and participant.

In the prospective study, participants were roughly 18 to 89 years old, resided in around 25 geographic areas of the United States, and were enrolled through a virtual design. In the prospective study, participants were assigned to cohorts based on the clinical history participants reported in a screening survey and a study questionnaire. Recovered participants in ImmuneRACE Cohort 3 were defined by two consecutive negative NP/OP PCR tests, clearance by a healthcare professional, or resolution of symptoms. In the prospective study, mobile phlebotomists collected whole blood, serum and a nasopharyngeal or oropharyngeal swab from each participant. Over a roughly 2-month period, participants in the prospective study had the option of providing additional blood draws and questionnaires. Before DNA extraction, prospective study blood samples were shipped either frozen or at room temperature. Input material: PBMCs or T cells enriched from blood (not recorded which). This TCR came from a man between 60 and 75 years old who had recovered from COVID-19.

The bases are TGTGCCAGCAGTGAATTCGCGGGGGGCTACACCTTC. This sequence encodes CASSEFAGGYTF. The V gene is TRBV2 and the J gene is TRBJ1-2; no D gene call is confident. Based on the germline V gene, the CDR1 and CDR2 sequences are SNHLY and FYNNEI. V is cut by 2 bases and J by 8 bases, and the space between the germline ends is 9 bases. The CDR3 goes from the cysteine to the phenylalanine over 12 residues. Only the CDR3 DNA stays, 36 bases, in frame from base 1.